These 26 T cell receptor beta chains were sequenced from one sample in a study of cytomegalovirus exposure and HLA in healthy donors. The primer mix had 60 Vbeta and 13 Jbeta primers. This table comes from immunoSEQ multiplex PCR, and its TCRdb copy is limited to in-frame clones, with some not included. The table records 100,000 or so clones, 83% of them present only once. Input material: PBMCs. Receptors originate from a man between 18 and 35 years old in good health and CMV-seronegative.

In regard to this clone: A junction end diverges from the germline sequence, so it may reflect a read error. The rearrangement joins TRBV4-2 to TRBJ1-3; D call uncertain. Germline V gene lookup returns CDR1 LGHNA and CDR2 YNFKEQ. This CDR3 is built from 12 residues. CDR3 coding DNA: TGTGCCAGCAGCCATCCCGGGTGGCCCTTTCTGTTT. Residues: CASSHPGWPFLF.

This clone was counted once. The chain uses TRBV19 and TRBJ1-2; TRBD1 agrees at 7 bases. V was pared by 3 bases and J by 8 bases, with 9 bases of the junction left unmatched. The V gene's germline CDR1 is LNHDA and CDR2 SQIVND (reference sequence). The CDR3 is 14 amino acids. CDR3 residues: CASSIGDRAEGYTF. CDR3 in DNA: TGTGCCAGTAGTATTGGAGACAGGGCCGAGGGCTACACCTTC.

The rearrangement links TRBV19 to TRBJ2-7, with D possibly being TRBD2 (6 bases). Germline V gene sequence: CDR1 LNHDA, CDR2 SQIVND (reference sequence). The CDR3 spans 12 residues. Deletions cut 3 bases from V and 6 bases from J, with 9 bases between. The CDR3 is CASSIGGIEQYF. The CDR3 region has the DNA TGTGCCAGTAGTATTGGGGGGATCGAGCAGTACTTC.

The chain couples TRBV27 to TRBJ2-7; TRBD2 aligns across 12 bases. After removal of 5 bases from V and 6 bases from J, the junction contained 8 bases not matched to a gene. CDR1 MNHEY and CDR2 SMNVEV come from the germline V gene (reference sequence). The CDR3 is 15 amino acids. CDR3 coding DNA: TGTGCCAGCAGTCCCCGACTAGCGGGAGACCGCGAGCAGTACTTC. This gives the protein CASSPRLAGDREQYF.

The J gene is TRBJ2-3, the V gene TRBV5-1, with D maybe TRBD2 (6 bases). The ends were cut back, 6 bases at V and 2 bases at J, with 16 bases in the middle. The CDR3 consists of 15 residues. Germline values: CDR1 SGHRS, CDR2 YFSETQ. For the CDR3, the DNA is TGCGCCAGCACCCGGGACTCACATCCCACAGATACGCAGTATTTT. Protein product: CASTRDSHPTDTQYF.

The sample holds a few counts of this clone. The chain has TRBV6-5 and TRBJ2-7, with 9 bases fitting TRBD1. Germline CDR1 is MNHEY and CDR2 is SVGAGI. With V trimmed by 0 bases and J by 7 bases, 7 bases remained unmatched. CDR3 length equals 15 residues. In DNA form, the CDR3 reads TGTGCCAGCAGTTACTCGATACAGGGGGCACGGGAGCAGTACTTC. It specifies CASSYSIQGAREQYF.

The chain links TRBV28 to TRBJ2-3, with 9 bases fitting TRBD1. CDR1 MDHEN and CDR2 SYDVKM come from the germline V gene. Trimming cost V 10 bases and J 4 bases; bases outside gene matches: 6. There are 13 residues in the CDR3. CDR3: CAINRGHPDTQYF. For the CDR3, the DNA is TGTGCCATTAACAGGGGGCATCCAGATACGCAGTATTTT.

The chain couples TRBV30 to TRBJ2-3; maybe TRBD2 (6 bases). Trimming pared 1 base from V and 1 base from J, leaving 12 bases between. Germline V gives CDR1 GTSNPN, CDR2 SVGIG (reference sequence). CDR3 size: 15 residues. The CDR3 protein is CAWSGREGGTDTQYF. The CDR3 DNA follows: TGTGCCTGGAGTGGGAGGGAAGGGGGCACAGATACGCAGTATTTT.

The chain employs TRBV21-1 and TRBJ2-4; TRBD1, the table's D call, was not compared with the DNA. TRBV21-1 is reported as a pseudogene. This CDR3 contains 18 residues. CDR3 DNA: TGTGCCAGCAGCAGACGAAGAAGGGACAGGGGTGCCAAAAACATTCAGTACTTC. It yields the protein CASSRRRRDRGAKNIQYF.

Only one count was recorded for this clone. The chain links TRBV19 to TRBJ2-3, with D possibly matching TRBD2 (6 bases). Looked up from germline, CDR1 is LNHDA and CDR2 is SQIVND (reference sequence). CDR3 length: 19 residues. With 5 bases removed from V and 0 bases from J, the gap between germline ends came to 24 bases. The CDR3 sequence is CASSPRDFLGAPSTDTQYF. The CDR3 nucleotides are TGTGCCAGTAGTCCCCGGGACTTCCTCGGAGCTCCTAGCACAGATACGCAGTATTTT.

This sequence joins TRBV7-2 and TRBJ2-5; D is undetermined. This CDR3 spans 15 amino acids. V dropped 0 bases and J dropped 4 bases, with 12 bases sitting between them. Looked up from germline, CDR1 is SGHTA and CDR2 is FQGNSA. As DNA, the CDR3 is TGTGCCAGCAGCTTAGCCCGTCGGTGGGCAGAGACCCAGTACTTC. Translated: CASSLARRWAETQYF. Complete variable domain (other parts from reference TRBV7-2 and TRBJ2-5): GAGVSQSPSNKVTEKGKDVELRCDPISGHTALYWYRQSLGQGLEFLIYFQGNSAPDKSGLPSDRFSAERTGGSVSTLTIQRTQQEDSAVYLCASSLARRWAETQYFGPGTRLLVL.

The chain joins TRBV27 to TRBJ1-1; perhaps TRBD1 as D (6 bases). CDR3 length: 16 residues. Trimming shortened V by 0 bases and J by 0 bases, and 11 bases separated the two germline ends. Looked up from germline, CDR1 is MNHEY and CDR2 is SMNVEV (reference sequence). In nucleotides, the CDR3 is TGTGCCAGCAGTTTATCACAGGGCAACCTGAACACTGAAGCTTTCTTT. This gives the protein CASSLSQGNLNTEAFF.

The chain is built from TRBV5-1 and TRBJ1-1; weak D call: TRBD1 (5 bases). Germline CDR1 is SGHRS and CDR2 is YFSETQ. This CDR3 is 14 amino acids long. V shed 0 bases and J shed 5 bases, with 11 bases lying between them. The CDR3 DNA sequence: TGCGCCAGCAGCTTGGCCCAGGGAGGTACTGAAGCTTTCTTT. Translation gives CASSLAQGGTEAFF.

This clone has more than one count but fewer than ten. The V call is TRBV28, the J call TRBJ1-2; D gene uncertain. Germline-derived CDR1 and CDR2 are MDHEN and SYDVKM. V was cut by 3 bases and J by 4 bases, with 9 bases left in between. This CDR3 has 13 residues. Here the CDR3 reads CASSFQLVYGYTF. The CDR3 DNA sequence: TGTGCCAGCAGTTTCCAACTCGTCTATGGCTACACCTTC.

The chain combines TRBV13 with TRBJ2-1; 9 positions match TRBD2. The CDR3 consists of 15 residues. The J segment lost 0 bases and the V segment lost 5 bases, leaving 2 bases of the junction unmatched. Germline lookup yields CDR1 PRHDT and CDR2 FYEKMQ (reference sequence). This chain's CDR3 is CASSVSGGSYNEQFF. DNA of the CDR3: TGTGCCAGCAGCGTTAGCGGGGGCTCCTACAATGAGCAGTTCTTC.

CDR3 in amino acids: CASRFRQNEAFF. The CDR3 DNA follows: TGTGCCAGCAGATTCCGACAGAATGAAGCTTTCTTT. This sequence joins TRBV2 and TRBJ1-1; D possibly corresponds to TRBD1 (5 bases). V was pared by 6 bases and J by 7 bases, with 12 bases between. Looked up from germline, CDR1 is SNHLY and CDR2 is FYNNEI. This CDR3 has 12 amino acids.

The CDR3 is CASSLVGGTNYGYTF. The CDR3 bases are TGTGCCAGCAGCCTGGTTGGGGGCACTAACTATGGCTACACCTTC. The rearrangement links TRBV5-4 to TRBJ1-2, with D tentatively TRBD1 (6 bases). The CDR3 runs 15 residues. Germline values: CDR1 SGHNT, CDR2 YYREEE (reference sequence). With 4 bases removed from V and 0 bases from J, the gap between germline ends came to 13 bases.

The chain combines TRBV5-4 with TRBJ1-1; a possible D gene is TRBD1 (6 bases). Germline V lookup: CDR1 SGHNT, CDR2 YYREEE (reference sequence). V was cut by 5 bases and J by 1 base, with 9 bases left in between. This CDR3 has 13 amino acids. DNA of the CDR3: TGTGCCAGCAGTCTACAGGGGAACACTGAAGCTTTCTTT. This codes for CASSLQGNTEAFF.

The chain combines TRBV27 with TRBJ1-5; TRBD1 matches at 7 bases. V gave up 5 bases and J gave up 4 bases; unmatched junction bases: 14. Germline V gene data show CDR1 as MNHEY and CDR2 as SMNVEV (reference sequence). This CDR3 region has 17 residues. The CDR3 sequence is CASSRSRDRAWNQPQHF. The CDR3 DNA sequence: TGTGCCAGCAGTCGATCGCGAGACAGGGCTTGGAATCAGCCCCAGCATTTT.

This clone was seen more than once but under ten times. The chain recombines TRBV7-3 with TRBJ1-1; D ambiguous. With 5 bases removed from V and 6 bases from J, the gap between germline ends came to 13 bases. The germline V gene has CDR1 SGHTA and CDR2 FQGTGA. The CDR3 extends over 13 amino acids. Written as DNA, the CDR3 is TGTGCCAGCAGCCCCACAGATAGCGCTGAAGCTTTCTTT. Protein product: CASSPTDSAEAFF.

The chain recombines TRBV28 with TRBJ1-3; D unclear. CDR1 is MDHEN and CDR2 is SYDVKM in the germline V gene. The ends were cut back, 3 bases at V and 0 bases at J, with 12 bases in the middle. This CDR3 has 16 amino acids. CDR3 in DNA: TGTGCCAGCAGTTTTGGCAACAGAGACTCTGGAAACACCATATATTTT. Protein product: CASSFGNRDSGNTIYF.

The chain links TRBV19 to TRBJ2-2, with 7 positions matching TRBD2. In germline, CDR1 is LNHDA, CDR2 SQIVND (reference sequence). The CDR3 totals 14 residues. V trimming: 7 bases; J trimming: 3 bases; junction bases outside the gene matches: 5. DNA of the CDR3: TGTGCCAGTACCCGACTAGCAGACACCGGGGAGCTGTTTTTT. The encoded protein is CASTRLADTGELFF.

The chain uses TRBV6-1 and TRBJ1-4, with 8 bases identical to TRBD1. Germline CDR1 and CDR2: MNHNS and SASEGT. The CDR3 contains 13 residues. The ends lost 6 bases at V and 9 bases at J; junction bases unmatched: 6. The CDR3 is CASSTGGAKKLFF. The CDR3 coding sequence is TGTGCCAGCAGCACAGGGGGAGCGAAAAAACTGTTTTTT.

This sequence joins TRBV6-1 and TRBJ2-2; 10 bases map to TRBD2. Unmatched junction bases numbered 8, after V lost 4 bases and J lost 9 bases. Germline V gene lookup returns CDR1 MNHNS and CDR2 SASEGT. This CDR3 is built from 15 residues. The CDR3 loop is CASSAKASGSWELFF. Written as DNA, the CDR3 is TGTGCCAGCAGTGCCAAGGCTAGCGGGAGCTGGGAGCTGTTTTTT.

V usage is TRBV9 and J usage is TRBJ2-3; D perhaps matches TRBD2 (6 bases). The V end lost 1 base, the J end lost 5 bases, and 14 bases lay between the germline ends. The length of the CDR3 is 15 residues. Looked up from germline, CDR1 is SGDLS and CDR2 is YYNGEE. DNA for the CDR3: TGTGCCAGCAGCGTATGGCGGGGAGTAGGAGATACGCAGTATTTT. It is translated as CASSVWRGVGDTQYF.

V is TRBV9 and J is TRBJ2-1, with D possibly being TRBD1 (6 bases). Germline V gene data show CDR1 as SGDLS and CDR2 as YYNGEE. V shed 0 bases and J shed 6 bases, with 16 bases lying between them. The CDR3 has 16 amino acids. CDR3: CASSVGTDPRSNEQFF. CDR3 DNA: TGTGCCAGCAGCGTAGGGACAGACCCCCGCTCCAATGAGCAGTTCTTC.